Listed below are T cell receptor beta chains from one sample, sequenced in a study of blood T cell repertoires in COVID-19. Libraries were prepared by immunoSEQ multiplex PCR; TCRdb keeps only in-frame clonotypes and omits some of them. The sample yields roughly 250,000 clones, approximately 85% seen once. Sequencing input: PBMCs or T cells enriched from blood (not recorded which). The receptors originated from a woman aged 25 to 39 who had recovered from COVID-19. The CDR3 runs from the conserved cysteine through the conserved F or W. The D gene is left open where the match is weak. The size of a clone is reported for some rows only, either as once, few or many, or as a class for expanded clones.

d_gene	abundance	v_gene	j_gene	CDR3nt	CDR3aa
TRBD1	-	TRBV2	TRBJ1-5	TGTGCCAGCAGTGATGGGACAGCTTTCAATCAGCCCCAGCATTTT	CASSDGTAFNQPQHF
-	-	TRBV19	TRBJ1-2	TGTGCCAGTGGGACTCCAGCGGGCTACACCTTC	CASGTPAGYTF
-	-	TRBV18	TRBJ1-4	TGTGCCAGCTCCCCCGGATTAAATCAGGGGTTTAATGAAAAACTGTTTTTT	CASSPGLNQGFNEKLFF
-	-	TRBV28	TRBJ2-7	TGTGCCAGCAGTCTACTAGTCTCCGGGCTAGCGACAAATACCTACGAGCAGTACTTC	CASSLLVSGLATNTYEQYF
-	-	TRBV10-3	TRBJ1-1	TGTGCCACCTCACTCGGGGAGGACACTGAAGCTTTCTTT	CATSLGEDTEAFF
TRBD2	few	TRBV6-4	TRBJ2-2	TGTGCCAGCAGTGAGTCGCCTAGCGGGAGGGAGAACACCGGGGAGCTGTTTTTT	CASSESPSGRENTGELFF
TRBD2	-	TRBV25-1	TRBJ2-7	TGTGCCAGCAGTGAATTGGGGGGGGGTGCCCCCTACGAGCAGTACTTC	CASSELGGGAPYEQYF
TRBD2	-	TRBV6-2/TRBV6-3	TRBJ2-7	TGTGCCAGCAGTTACATTGGGGCCCAACTAGCGGCTACCTACGAGCAGTACTTC	CASSYIGAQLAATYEQYF
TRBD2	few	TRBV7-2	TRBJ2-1	TGTGCCAGCAGCTCGACCGGGACTAACTACAATGAGCAGTTCTTC	CASSSTGTNYNEQFF
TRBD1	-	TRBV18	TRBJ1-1	TGTGCCAGCTCACCGGGACAGGGGTCTGAAGCTTTCTTT	CASSPGQGSEAFF
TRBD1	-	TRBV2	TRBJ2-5	TGTGCCAGCAGTGCGACCGGGACAGGGAAACAAGAGACCCAGTACTTC	CASSATGTGKQETQYF
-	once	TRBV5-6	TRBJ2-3	TGTGCCAGCAGCTTGGGGCCTTATAGCACAGATACGCAGTATTTT	CASSLGPYSTDTQYF
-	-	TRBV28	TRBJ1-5	TGTGCCAGCAGTTTCAATAGCAATCAGCCCCAGCATTTT	CASSFNSNQPQHF
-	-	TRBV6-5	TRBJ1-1	TGTGCCACCTATGACAGGATGAACACTGAAGCTTTCTTT	CATYDRMNTEAFF
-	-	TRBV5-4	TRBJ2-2	TGTGCCAGCAGCTTGGTTGGCCGGAACACCGGGGAGCTGTTTTTT	CASSLVGRNTGELFF
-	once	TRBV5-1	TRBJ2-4	TGCGCCAGCAGCAGCGAGGCAGCCAAAAACATTCAGTACTTC	CASSSEAAKNIQYF
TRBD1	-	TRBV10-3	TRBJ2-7	TGTGCCATCGGATTGGACAGGGGAGGGAACGAGCAGTACTTC	CAIGLDRGGNEQYF
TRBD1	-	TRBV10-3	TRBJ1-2	TGTGCCATCAGTCCACAGGGGAACTATGGCTACACCTTC	CAISPQGNYGYTF
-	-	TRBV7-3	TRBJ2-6	TGTGCCAGCAGCTTTTTGCGCGAAAGGGGCTCTGGGGCCAACGTCCTGACTTTC	CASSFLRERGSGANVLTF
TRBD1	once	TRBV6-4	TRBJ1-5	TGTGCCAGGCTGCCGGACAGGGGTTTTAGCAATCAGCCCCAGCATTTT	CARLPDRGFSNQPQHF
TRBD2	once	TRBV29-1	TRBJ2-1	TGCAGCGTTGAAGATCGTGGACGGACTAGCGGTTTTATGGATGAGCAGTTCTTC	CSVEDRGRTSGFMDEQFF
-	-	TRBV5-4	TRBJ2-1	TGTGCCAGCAGCGTCCGGTCGGCGGTGGGTGAGCAGTTCTTC	CASSVRSAVGEQFF
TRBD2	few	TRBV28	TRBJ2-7	TGTGCCAGCAGTACTACTAGCGGGCTATCCTACGAGCAGTACTTC	CASSTTSGLSYEQYF
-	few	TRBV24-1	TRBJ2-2	TGTGCCACCAGTGGCCCCAGGGGTCCCGGGGAGCTGTTTTTT	CATSGPRGPGELFF
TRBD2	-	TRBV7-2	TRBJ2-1	TGTGCCAGCAGCTTATCTTACGGGGGGAATGAGCAGTTCTTC	CASSLSYGGNEQFF
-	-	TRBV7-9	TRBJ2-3	TGTGCCAGCAGCATCCTCACAGATACGCAGTATTTT	CASSILTDTQYF
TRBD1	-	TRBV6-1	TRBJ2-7	TGTGCCAGCAGCGTCAGGGGGCTGGGGGAGCAGTACTTC	CASSVRGLGEQYF
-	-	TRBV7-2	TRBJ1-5	TGTGCCAGCAGCTCGGGGAATAGTCATCAGCCCCAGCATTTT	CASSSGNSHQPQHF
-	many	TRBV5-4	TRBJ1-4	TGTGCCAGCAGCTTCAGGGGCGGAAGACACGCAACTAATGAAAAACTGTTTTTT	CASSFRGGRHATNEKLFF
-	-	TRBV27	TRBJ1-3	TGTGCCAGCAGTTACTCGGGGGTATTTGGAAACACCATATATTTT	CASSYSGVFGNTIYF
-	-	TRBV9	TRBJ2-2	TGTGCCAGCAGCCTCACGCCGACCGCGGGACAGAGCACCGGGGAGCTGTTTTTT	CASSLTPTAGQSTGELFF
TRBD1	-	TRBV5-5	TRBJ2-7	TGTGCCAGCAGCCACTTGGGGGACAGCTCTTCCTACGAGCAGTACTTC	CASSHLGDSSSYEQYF
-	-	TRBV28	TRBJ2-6	TGTGCCAGCAGTTTGGCTGACAGGATACCCTCTGGGGCCAACGTCCTGACTTTC	CASSLADRIPSGANVLTF
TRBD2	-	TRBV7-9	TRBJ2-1	TGTGCCAGCAGCTTGTTCGGGACTAGCGGGAGGGCCGTTTACAATGAGCAGTTCTTC	CASSLFGTSGRAVYNEQFF
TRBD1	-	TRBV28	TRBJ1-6	TGTGCCAGCAGTTTCCTCGACAGGGGGTATTCACCCCTCCACTTT	CASSFLDRGYSPLHF
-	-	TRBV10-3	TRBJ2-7	TGTGCCATCAGTGAGCTAGCTTCCCAATACGAGCAGTACTTC	CAISELASQYEQYF
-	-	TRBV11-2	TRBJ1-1	TGTGCCAGCAGCTTAGGTCTCATTGGAGGTAGAGTGAACACTGAAGCTTTCTTT	CASSLGLIGGRVNTEAFF
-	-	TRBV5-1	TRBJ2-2	TGCGCCAGCAGCTCCGTGGGCTTCGCGAACACCGGGGAGCTGTTTTTT	CASSSVGFANTGELFF
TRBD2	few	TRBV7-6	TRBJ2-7	TGTGCCAGCAGCTTAGAGTCTACGACTAGCGGGAGGGCCCATAGGGTCGAGCAGTACTTC	CASSLESTTSGRAHRVEQYF
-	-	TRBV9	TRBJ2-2	TGTGCCAGCAGCGCCACAGGGGCGGGAAACACCGGGGAGCTGTTTTTT	CASSATGAGNTGELFF
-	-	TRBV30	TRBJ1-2	TGTGCCTGGAGTTCCACAGGCGGGGGATCCTATGGCTACACCTTC	CAWSSTGGGSYGYTF
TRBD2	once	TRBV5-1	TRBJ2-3	TGCGCCAGCAGCTTGGGATCTAGCGGGACAACCAGGGATACGCAGTATTTT	CASSLGSSGTTRDTQYF
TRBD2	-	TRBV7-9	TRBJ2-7	TGTGCCAGCAGCTCAACCCCAGGACTAGCGGGATATTACGAGCAGTACTTC	CASSSTPGLAGYYEQYF
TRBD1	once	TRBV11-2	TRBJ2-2	TGTGCCAGCAGATACTCGGACAGGGGGTTAGGCGCCGGGGAGCTGTTTTTT	CASRYSDRGLGAGELFF
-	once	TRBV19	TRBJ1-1	TGTGCCAGTAGTCAGGAATGGAACACTGAAGCTTTCTTT	CASSQEWNTEAFF
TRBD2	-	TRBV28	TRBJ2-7	TGTGCCAGCAGTTTAGTCGGGGGGACTCAGTACTTC	CASSLVGGTQYF
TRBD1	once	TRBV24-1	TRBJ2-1	TGTGCCACCAGTGATGTGACAGGGTACAATGAGCAGTTCTTC	CATSDVTGYNEQFF
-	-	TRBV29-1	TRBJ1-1	TGCAGCCTGGCAATAGGGGGGGGCACTGAAGCTTTCTTT	CSLAIGGGTEAFF
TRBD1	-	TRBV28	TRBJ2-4	TGTGCCAGCAGACAGGGGACGGCCAAAAACATTCAGTACTTC	CASRQGTAKNIQYF
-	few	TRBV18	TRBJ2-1	TGTGCCAGCTCACCATTTCCCGGGGGACCCTACAATGAGCAGTTCTTC	CASSPFPGGPYNEQFF
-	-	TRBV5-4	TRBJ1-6	TGTGCCAGCAGCTTTGGAGGAGGCGGGCAATCACCCCTCCACTTT	CASSFGGGGQSPLHF
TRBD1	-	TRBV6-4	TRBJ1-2	TGTGCCAGCAGTGCTCAGGGGGGCTATGGCTACACCTTC	CASSAQGGYGYTF
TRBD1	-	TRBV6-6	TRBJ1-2	TGTGCCAGCCTACACTCGGAAGGGGGCCACGGCTACACCTTC	CASLHSEGGHGYTF
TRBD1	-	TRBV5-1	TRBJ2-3	TGCGCCAGCAGCTCACCAAAGACAGGGTATCTCACAGATACGCAGTATTTT	CASSSPKTGYLTDTQYF
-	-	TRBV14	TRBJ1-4	TGTGCCAGCAGCCACCCCAGGGCCTCTGGGCTGTTTTTT	CASSHPRASGLFF